Each of the 27 T cell receptor beta chains below was sequenced from the same sample in a study of blood T cells in healthy people across ages. Together with a sample-barcoded 5' primer, a J-beta primer mix was included in a second PCR lasting about 6 to 11 cycles. MiXCR, run by TCRdb on the 5' RACE reads, gives a single entry per CDR3 protein. Of hundreds of thousands of distinct CDR3 sequences in the sample, 20% to 25% were seen once. These sequences were also reported in another study, on T cells of mothers and their children.

Sequenced: blood. The receptors were gathered from a boy between 5 and 17 years old in good health.

There are a few counts of this clonotype. A read error may produce the germline difference seen at one junction end. V is TRBV29-1 and J is TRBJ2-1, with D maybe TRBD1 (6 bases). The CDR3 sequence is 16 residues long. Germline-derived CDR1 and CDR2 are SQVTM and ANQGSEA. The CDR3 region has the DNA TGCAACGTTGAAGATCGAGGGCAGGGGACATACAATGAGCAGTTCTTC. Translation gives CNVEDRGQGTYNEQFF.

This clonotype has only a few counts. V is TRBV7-9 and J is TRBJ2-7; D not certain. The germline gives CDR1 SEHNR, CDR2 FQNEAQ (reference sequence). V lost 2 bases and J lost 3, with 8 bases in between. This CDR3 has 13 amino acids. In nucleotides, the CDR3 is TGTGCCAGCAGCTTACAAGAGTACTACGAGCAGTACTTC. Translating it yields CASSLQEYYEQYF.

The V and J genes are TRBV27 and TRBJ2-3; 8 bases line up with TRBD2. Unmatched junction bases numbered 6, after V lost 4 bases and J lost 6 bases. This CDR3 is built from 14 residues. The germline gives CDR1 MNHEY, CDR2 SMNVEV (reference sequence). In nucleotides, the CDR3 is TGTGCCAGCAGTTCACCGGGACTAGGGGATACGCAGTATTTT. It yields the protein CASSSPGLGDTQYF.

The CDR3 protein is CASSLLQGRGTEAFF. CDR3 sequence (DNA): TGTGCCAGCAGTTTATTACAGGGGAGGGGAACTGAAGCTTTCTTT. The chain links TRBV12-3 or TRBV12-4 to TRBJ1-1, with TRBD1 identical over 7 bases. The CDR3 covers 15 residues. V shed 2 bases and J 5 bases; nucleotides not matched to a gene: 8.

A few counts support this clonotype. The chain recombines TRBV10-3 with TRBJ2-4; unclear D gene. The CDR3 loop spans 16 amino acids. The ends were cut back, 2 bases at V and 0 bases at J, with 11 bases in the middle. Looked up from germline, CDR1 is ENHRY and CDR2 is SYGVKD. Here the CDR3 reads CAISERQIIAKNIQYF. The CDR3 region has the DNA TGTGCCATCAGTGAGCGGCAGATTATAGCCAAAAACATTCAGTACTTC.

This clonotype was detected a few times. The chain uses TRBV20-1 and TRBJ2-5; 12 positions agree with TRBD1. The germline gives CDR1 DFQATT, CDR2 SNEGSKA (reference sequence). This CDR3 is 13 amino acids long. J gave up 6 bases and V 6 bases, and 5 bases lay outside the gene matches. CDR3 region: CSARDRGQQTQYF. DNA for the CDR3: TGCAGTGCAAGGGACAGGGGGCAACAGACCCAGTACTTC.

The chain's CDR3 is CASSLKTGSWSDTQYF. CDR3 nucleotide sequence: TGTGCCAGCAGCCTTAAAACAGGGTCATGGTCAGATACGCAGTATTTT. This chain links TRBV11-2 with TRBJ2-3; D perhaps matches TRBD1 (6 bases). Germline V gene data show CDR1 as SGHAT and CDR2 as FQNNGV. This CDR3 has 16 amino acids. V was trimmed by 5 bases and J by 4 bases, leaving 19 bases between them.

The rearrangement uses TRBV12-5 and TRBJ2-7; 9 bases agree with TRBD1. J lost 4 bases, V lost 0 bases, and 7 bases had no gene match. From germline, CDR1 is LGHNT and CDR2 FRNRAP. There are 16 residues in the CDR3. CDR3: CASGLVLSGQGYEQYF. For the CDR3, the DNA is TGTGCTAGTGGTTTGGTACTGTCTGGACAGGGGTACGAGCAGTACTTC.

This clonotype was detected only a few times. The V call is TRBV28, the J call TRBJ2-1; 7 bases map to TRBD2. The germline V gene encodes CDR1 MDHEN and CDR2 SYDVKM. This CDR3 is built from 16 residues. With 2 bases clipped from V and 6 bases from J, the junction kept 10 bases outside the gene matches. The CDR3 here is CASSLIVWGEGNEQFF. CDR3 coding DNA: TGTGCCAGCAGTTTAATTGTTTGGGGGGAGGGCAATGAGCAGTTCTTC.

This clonotype has just a few counts. V and J are TRBV28 and TRBJ2-3; TRBD2 matches 8 bases. V was pared by 6 bases and J by 3 bases, with 11 bases of the junction left unmatched. The CDR3 extends over 16 amino acids. Germline V CDR1 and CDR2: MDHEN, SYDVKM. The CDR3 nucleotides are TGTGCCAGCAGATCCAGGGGAAGCGGGAGTACAGATACGCAGTATTTT. Amino acids: CASRSRGSGSTDTQYF.

This clonotype turned up a few times. One end of the junction fails to match germline, which may point to a read error. The chain recombines TRBV6-1 with TRBJ2-5; D remains ambiguous. The J call could be wrong; TRBJ2-1 is a better fit for the DNA end. From germline, CDR1 is MNHNS and CDR2 SASEGT. The CDR3 length is 10 residues. CDR3 nucleotides: TGTGCCAGCGGTGAGCTAGATCAGTTCTTC. This gives the protein CASGELDQFF.

This clonotype occurred a few times. V usage is TRBV18 and J usage is TRBJ2-1; D is perhaps TRBD1 (5 bases). Looked up from germline, CDR1 is KGHSH and CDR2 is LQKENI. Trimming cost V 6 bases and J 0 bases, with 18 bases left between them. The CDR3 loop spans 17 amino acids. The CDR3 DNA reads TGTGCCAGCTCGATACTACCGACAGCGAGCTCCTACAATGAGCAGTTCTTC. This encodes CASSILPTASSYNEQFF.

This clonotype occurred a few times. The chain is built from TRBV20-1 and TRBJ2-2; perhaps TRBD1 as D (5 bases). V lost 1 base and J lost 1, with 7 bases in between. This CDR3 comprises 14 residues. Germline-derived CDR1 and CDR2 are DFQATT and SNEGSKA (reference sequence). Written as DNA, the CDR3 is TGCAGTGCTAGAGGGACACTGAACACCGGGGAGCTGTTTTTT. Its translation is CSARGTLNTGELFF.

This clonotype was detected only a few times. The CDR3 DNA reads TGTGCCAGCAGTGACAATGGGGGGTACACTGAAGCTTTCTTT. Translated: CASSDNGGYTEAFF. The chain is built from TRBV2 and TRBJ1-1, with D maybe TRBD1 (5 bases). The CDR3 covers 14 residues. Germline V gene data show CDR1 as SNHLY and CDR2 as FYNNEI. The germline V and J ends were trimmed by 3 bases and 3 bases, with 11 bases remaining between them.

V and J are TRBV2 and TRBJ2-7, with 10 bases matching TRBD1. CDR1 and CDR2 (germline): SNHLY, FYNNEI. V lost 11 bases, J lost 2 bases, and 6 bases stayed unmatched. CDR3 length: 13 residues. Here the CDR3 reads CAGTGDLTYEQYF. The CDR3 DNA is TGTGCCGGGACAGGGGATTTGACCTACGAGCAGTACTTC.

This chain connects TRBV18 to TRBJ2-3, with 7 positions matching TRBD2. Germline values: CDR1 KGHSH, CDR2 LQKENI. The CDR3 runs to 16 residues. Losses at the gene ends were 3 bases for V and 6 bases for J; bases not matched to a gene: 12. In nucleotides, the CDR3 is TGTGCCAGCTCACCGATAGGGGCGGGAGATCCGGATACGCAGTATTTT. Protein sequence: CASSPIGAGDPDTQYF.

The rearrangement links TRBV7-2 to TRBJ2-7, with 14 bases that match TRBD2. There are 17 residues in the CDR3. V was clipped by 3 bases and J by 2 bases; unmatched bases: 6. CDR1 and CDR2 (germline): SGHTA, FQGNSA. The CDR3 nucleotides are TGTGCCAGCAGCTTTCGACTAGCGGGGGGGAGTACCTACGAGCAGTACTTC. It encodes CASSFRLAGGSTYEQYF.

This clonotype was seen a few times. This sequence joins TRBV28 and TRBJ2-7; 8 bases line up with TRBD1. In germline, CDR1 is MDHEN, CDR2 SYDVKM. The CDR3 has 14 residues. The ends lost 1 base at V and 7 bases at J; junction bases unmatched: 6. The CDR3 spells CASSLSQGAREQYF. The DNA of the CDR3 is TGTGCCAGCAGTTTATCTCAGGGGGCGCGTGAGCAGTACTTC. The entire variable domain, with the rest obtained from reference TRBV28 and TRBJ2-7, is as follows: DVKVTQSSRYLVKRTGEKVFLECVQDMDHENMFWYRQDPGLGLRLIYFSYDVKMKEKGDIPEGYSVSREKKERFSLILESASTNQTSMYLCASSLSQGAREQYFGPGTRLTVT.

This chain uses TRBV9 with TRBJ2-7; 8 bases line up with TRBD1. The CDR3 loop spans 12 amino acids. The V gene end was trimmed by 3 bases and the J gene end by 5 bases; junction bases not matched to a gene: 1. The germline V gene has CDR1 SGDLS and CDR2 YYNGEE. The CDR3 DNA is TGTGCCAGCAGCGCGACAGGGGACGAGCAGTACTTC. Its translation is CASSATGDEQYF. Drawing the rest from reference TRBV9 and TRBJ2-7, the complete variable domain is DSGVTQTPKHLITATGQRVTLRCSPRSGDLSVYWYQQSLDQGLQFLIQYYNGEERAKGNILERFSAQQFPDLHSELNLSSLELGDSALYFCASSATGDEQYFGPGTRLTVT.

V and J are TRBV7-6 and TRBJ2-3; the D is unclear. Germline V lookup: CDR1 SGHVS, CDR2 FNYEAQ. V lost 8 bases to trimming and J lost 5 bases, with 11 bases between them. CDR3 length equals 12 residues. CDR3 in DNA: TGTGCCAGCGCGGCCCTTGGAGATACGCAGTATTTT. Translation: CASAALGDTQYF.

The chain couples TRBV6-5 to TRBJ2-5, with D possibly being TRBD2 (6 bases). The CDR3 runs 14 residues. With 5 bases removed from V and 4 bases from J, the gap between germline ends came to 14 bases. Germline V lookup: CDR1 MNHEY, CDR2 SVGAGI. This CDR3 is CASSPRLVLETQYF. In DNA, the CDR3 is TGTGCCAGCAGTCCCCGACTAGTTCTAGAGACCCAGTACTTC.

The chain employs TRBV20-1 and TRBJ2-5; TRBD2 agrees at 11 bases. The CDR3 consists of 17 residues. CDR1 DFQATT and CDR2 SNEGSKA come from the germline V gene (reference sequence). J gave up 5 bases and V 6 bases, and 17 bases lay outside the gene matches. CDR3 DNA: TGCAGTGCCCAGAAGTATAGCGGGGGGGCAGGTGGGGAGACCCAGTACTTC. Translated: CSAQKYSGGAGGETQYF.

This clonotype was found once. Germline is not matched at one junction end, which may reflect a read error. The rearrangement links TRBV20-1 to TRBJ1-4, with a weak D call TRBD1 (5 bases). Germline loops: CDR1 DFQATT, CDR2 SNEGSKA (reference sequence). The length of the CDR3 is 18 residues. The CDR3 spells CSARDLGGARASYEKLFF. For the CDR3, the DNA is TGCAGCGCTAGAGATTTGGGAGGGGCGAGGGCATCTTATGAAAAACTGTTTTTT.

CDR3 DNA: TGTGCCAGCAGCTTATTCTCAGGGATCTCCTACGAGCAGTACTTC. This translates into CASSLFSGISYEQYF. The chain is built from TRBV7-6 and TRBJ2-7; the D gene is possibly TRBD1 (5 bases). CDR1 is SGHVS, CDR2 FNYEAQ, per germline. The CDR3 runs 15 residues. The V and J ends lost 2 bases and 0 bases respectively, with 11 bases between them.

This chain uses TRBV7-2 with TRBJ1-1; no reliable D call. V lost 5 bases and J 1 base, leaving 11 bases between the germline ends. From germline, CDR1 is SGHTA and CDR2 FQGNSA. The length of the CDR3 is 14 residues. This CDR3 reads CASSPNGANTEAFF. CDR3 in DNA: TGTGCCAGCAGCCCAAATGGAGCGAACACTGAAGCTTTCTTT.

The chain has TRBV7-2 and TRBJ2-4; no firm D call. The CDR3 length is 15 residues. The germline V gene encodes CDR1 SGHTA and CDR2 FQGNSA. Trimming pared 3 bases from V and 1 base from J, leaving 10 bases between. CDR3 sequence reads: CASSLSGVAKNIQYF. The DNA for the CDR3 is TGTGCCAGCAGCTTGTCGGGCGTGGCCAAAAACATTCAGTACTTC.

The chain carries TRBV4-1 and TRBJ2-6; D gene ambiguous. CDR1 MGHRA and CDR2 YSYEKL come from the germline V gene. This CDR3 region has 19 residues. V lost 0 bases to trimming and J lost 1 base, with 16 bases between them. As DNA, the CDR3 is TGCGCCAGCAGCCAAGATACGTTTGGCCGGATTTCTGGGGCCAACGTCCTGACTTTC. It yields the protein CASSQDTFGRISGANVLTF.